The 7 T cell receptor beta chains below were found in one sample sequenced in a study of vaccination and CD4 T cells after COVID-19. Specified treatment: approximately 10-day PBMC culture with coronavirus spike peptide pools or control peptides (ViraFEST assay). These TCRs' antigens remain unknown. An Oncomine TCR Beta short-read assay was used to sequence the DNA from cultured CD4+ T cells. TCRdb analysed the PCR reads with MiXCR anew, one entry per CDR3 protein. The top ten clones hold about 10% of a sample with about 13,000 distinct CDR3 sequences, 30% to 35% of them seen once. This specimen consisted of CD4+ T cells from blood, cultured in vitro, obtained after SARS-CoV-2 vaccination. These receptors originate from a human donor who had recovered from COVID-19.

V and J are TRBV20-1 and TRBJ1-2; no reliable D call. Germline CDR1 and CDR2: DFQATT and SNEGSKA (reference sequence). The CDR3 consists of 13 residues. Trimming pared 2 bases from V and 0 bases from J, leaving 7 bases between. CDR3: CSARKVTNYGYTF. The CDR3 region has the DNA TGCAGTGCTAGAAAGGTCACTAACTATGGCTACACCTTC.

This chain joins TRBV5-1 and TRBJ2-7, with no clear D. CDR1 SGHRS and CDR2 YFSETQ come from the germline V gene. Trimming took off 7 bases at V and 2 bases at J, with 10 bases between the two ends. The length of the CDR3 is 12 residues. This chain's CDR3 is CASSLLPYEQYF. DNA for the CDR3: TGCGCCAGCTCTCTTCTCCCCTACGAGCAGTACTTC. The complete variable domain, with remaining parts taken from reference TRBV5-1 and TRBJ2-7, reads KAGVTQTPRYLIKTRGQQVTLSCSPISGHRSVSWYQQTPGQGLQFLFEYFSETQRNKGNFPGRFSGRQFSNSRSEMNVSTLELGDSALYLCASSLLPYEQYFGPGTRLTVT.

This clonotype was detected a few times. The chain joins TRBV5-6 to TRBJ1-5, with D perhaps TRBD1 (6 bases). V was cut by 4 bases and J by 7 bases, with 12 bases left in between. There are 13 residues in the CDR3. The V gene's germline CDR1 is SGHDT and CDR2 YYEEEE. The CDR3 spells CASSEQGNQPQHF. The CDR3 bases are TGTGCCAGCAGCGAACAGGGAAACCAGCCCCAGCATTTT. Variable domain in full (rest from reference TRBV5-6 and TRBJ1-5): DAGVTQSPTHLIKTRGQQVTLRCSPKSGHDTVSWYQQALGQGPQFIFQYYEEEERQRGNFPDRFSGHQFPNYSSELNVNALLLGDSALYLCASSEQGNQPQHFGDGTRLSIL.

This clonotype was seen a handful of times. The rearrangement links TRBV20-1 to TRBJ2-7; possible D gene TRBD2, 5 bases. Germline V lookup: CDR1 DFQATT, CDR2 SNEGSKA (reference sequence). This CDR3 region has 15 residues. V lost 6 bases and J 4 bases, leaving 22 bases between the germline ends. CDR3 in amino acids: CSAQKELGSTYEQYF. The CDR3 region has the DNA TGCAGTGCCCAGAAGGAGCTAGGGAGTACATACGAGCAGTACTTC.

This clonotype appeared a few times. This chain uses TRBV15 with TRBJ2-3, with D perhaps TRBD1 (5 bases). In germline, CDR1 is LNHNV, CDR2 YYDKDF (reference sequence). The CDR3 sequence is 15 residues long. The V end lost 8 bases, the J end lost 0 bases, and 15 bases lay between the germline ends. The CDR3 DNA is TGTGCCACCGACTCGACAGCCCGGAGCACAGATACGCAGTATTTT. Translated: CATDSTARSTDTQYF.

This clonotype was seen a few times. The chain has TRBV7-2 and TRBJ1-1, with a weak D call TRBD1 (5 bases). Looked up from germline, CDR1 is SGHTA and CDR2 is FQGNSA. The CDR3 loop spans 14 amino acids. Trimming cost V 5 bases and J 5 bases, with 15 bases left between them. The CDR3 loop reads CASSLTPGRTEAFF. The CDR3 nucleotides are TGTGCCAGCAGCCTAACTCCAGGGAGGACTGAAGCTTTCTTT. The full variable domain, completed using reference TRBV7-2 and TRBJ1-1, is GAGVSQSPSNKVTEKGKDVELRCDPISGHTALYWYRQSLGQGLEFLIYFQGNSAPDKSGLPSDRFSAERTGGSVSTLTIQRTQQEDSAVYLCASSLTPGRTEAFFGQGTRLTVV.

Only a few counts were recorded for this clonotype. J is TRBJ2-1 and V is TRBV6-2 or TRBV6-3; D is unclear. CDR1 is MNHEY and CDR2 is SVGEGT in the germline V gene. V shed 4 bases and J shed 0 bases, with 7 bases lying between them. This CDR3 is 14 amino acids long. Here the CDR3 DNA reads TGTGCCAGCAGTTTTCAGAGCTCCTACAATGAGCAGTTCTTC. Translation: CASSFQSSYNEQFF.